Below, 29 T cell receptor beta chains from the same sample are listed, as sequenced in a study of CD8 T cells in ankylosing spondylitis. One entry per CDR3 protein results from TCRdb running MiXCR on the 5' RACE reads. The top ten hold 50% to 60% of the sample, which has 84,000 or so distinct CDR3 sequences, about 27% seen once. The sequenced sample consisted of blood, either unsorted or a sorted T cell fraction (not recorded which). Receptors originate from a male donor with ankylosing spondylitis or in good health (not recorded which).

This chain connects TRBV3-1 to TRBJ1-2, with 7 bases aligning to TRBD1. This CDR3 contains 13 residues. Trimming at V came to 4 bases and at J to 8 bases, leaving 7 bases not matched to a gene. Germline CDR1 reads LGHDT; CDR2 reads YNNKEL (reference sequence). The CDR3 bases are TGTGCCAGCAGCCTCCCGGGAGGGGGCGGCTACACCTTC. Translated, it gives CASSLPGGGGYTF.

This chain joins TRBV10-3 and TRBJ2-7; 11 bases are shared with TRBD1. Germline assignment: CDR1 ENHRY and CDR2 SYGVKD. Trimming took 0 bases from V and 3 from J; bases not matched to a gene: 1. The CDR3 consists of 15 residues. CDR3 sequence: CAISESDRGLYEQYF. In DNA, the CDR3 is TGTGCCATCAGTGAGTCGGACAGGGGGCTCTACGAGCAGTACTTC.

This chain connects TRBV28 to TRBJ2-3; 7 bases align to TRBD1. The CDR3 sequence is 14 residues long. The V gene end was trimmed by 6 bases and the J gene end by 2 bases; junction bases not matched to a gene: 5. The germline CDR1 and CDR2 sequences are MDHEN and SYDVKM. The CDR3 reads CASSLDRVTDTQYF. In DNA, the CDR3 is TGTGCCAGCAGCCTTGACAGGGTCACAGATACGCAGTATTTT.

The gene calls are TRBV7-3 and TRBJ2-3, with D hard to call. The CDR3 consists of 12 residues. Germline CDR1 and CDR2: SGHTA and FQGTGA. The V end was cut by 5 bases, the J end by 6 bases, with 9 bases between. CDR3 in amino acids: CASSPIGDTQYF. CDR3 bases: TGTGCCAGCAGCCCCATCGGGGATACGCAGTATTTT.

This rearrangement joins TRBV20-1 to TRBJ2-3, with D perhaps being TRBD1 or TRBD2 (5 bases each). CDR1 and CDR2 from the germline V gene are DFQATT and SNEGSKA (reference sequence). The CDR3 is 11 residues long. V dropped 3 bases and J dropped 7 bases, with 8 bases sitting between them. CDR3: CSARGRNTQYF. The DNA for the CDR3 is TGCAGTGCTAGGGGACGGAATACGCAGTATTTT.

This chain connects TRBV15 to TRBJ1-5; 7 positions match TRBD1. The V gene end was trimmed by 4 bases and the J gene end by 1 base; junction bases not matched to a gene: 4. This CDR3 comprises 15 residues. The germline CDR1 and CDR2 sequences are LNHNV and YYDKDF (reference sequence). CDR3 DNA sequence: TGTGCCACCAGCAAAGTCAGGGGGAGCAATCAGCCCCAGCATTTT. The encoded protein is CATSKVRGSNQPQHF.

The chain recombines TRBV29-1 with TRBJ1-5; D might be TRBD1 (6 bases). This CDR3 region has 14 residues. The ends were cut back, 6 bases at V and 2 bases at J, with 14 bases in the middle. CDR1 is SQVTM, CDR2 ANQGSEA, per germline. The CDR3 region is CSVKQGSGNQPQHF. The CDR3 nucleotides are TGCAGCGTAAAACAGGGCTCGGGCAATCAGCCCCAGCATTTT.

The chain has TRBV7-9 and TRBJ1-1, with D perhaps matching TRBD1 (5 bases). CDR3 length: 13 residues. From germline, CDR1 is SEHNR and CDR2 FQNEAQ (reference sequence). Trimming stripped 1 base from V and 8 bases from J, with 11 bases between. For the CDR3, the DNA is TGTGCCAGCAGCTTAGAGACAGACCTAGAAGCTTTCTTT. This sequence encodes CASSLETDLEAFF.

Only a few counts were recorded for this clonotype. This chain connects TRBV20-1 to TRBJ1-5; D perhaps matches TRBD1 (6 bases). CDR3 length: 15 residues. CDR1 DFQATT and CDR2 SNEGSKA come from the germline V gene (reference sequence). The ends were cut back, 3 bases at V and 4 bases at J, with 16 bases in the middle. CDR3 protein: CSASSTGRRNQPQHF. In DNA form, the CDR3 reads TGCAGTGCTAGCAGTACAGGGCGGCGGAATCAGCCCCAGCATTTT.

V usage is TRBV20-1 and J usage is TRBJ1-2; 9 bases agree with TRBD1. Germline assignment: CDR1 DFQATT and CDR2 SNEGSKA (reference sequence). J gave up 8 bases and V 2 bases, and 15 bases lay outside the gene matches. The CDR3 has 16 residues. CDR3: CSARLRTGEGREGYTF. The CDR3 DNA follows: TGCAGTGCTAGACTCAGGACAGGGGAGGGACGAGAGGGCTACACCTTC.

V and J are TRBV29-1 and TRBJ2-7; the D gene is possibly TRBD1 (5 bases). The CDR3 length is 15 residues. Germline-derived CDR1 and CDR2 are SQVTM and ANQGSEA. Trimming stripped 6 bases from V and 6 bases from J, with 24 bases between. The CDR3 sequence: CSVAPQGEVGLEQYV. The CDR3 DNA reads as TGCAGCGTGGCCCCTCAAGGGGAAGTGGGTCTCGAGCAGTACGTC.

The chain combines TRBV12-3 or TRBV12-4 with TRBJ2-1; no reliable D call. V was cut by 1 base and J by 2 bases, with 12 bases left in between. The CDR3 length is 16 residues. The CDR3 DNA follows: TGTGCCAGCAGTTTAGGTGGGATTGGGGCCTACAATGAGCAGTTCTTC. It encodes CASSLGGIGAYNEQFF.

This clonotype occurred a few times. The chain recombines TRBV19 with TRBJ2-2, with D possibly being TRBD1 or TRBD2 (5 bases each). This CDR3 region has 12 residues. Germline V gives CDR1 LNHDA, CDR2 SQIVND (reference sequence). V was trimmed by 11 bases and J by 4 bases, leaving 11 bases between them. CDR3 nucleotide sequence: TGTGCCTCAGGGACGGGCACCGGGGAGCTGTTTTTT. Protein product: CASGTGTGELFF.

This chain connects TRBV7-2 to TRBJ2-1, with 10 bases fitting TRBD2. The CDR3 loop spans 16 amino acids. Looked up from germline, CDR1 is SGHTA and CDR2 is FQGNSA. Germline trimming cut 2 bases from V and 9 bases from J; bases unmatched to any gene: 10. The CDR3 loop reads CASSLRGLADYGEQFF. The CDR3 DNA is TGTGCCAGCAGCTTACGAGGACTAGCGGATTACGGTGAGCAGTTCTTC.

This sequence joins TRBV7-3 and TRBJ2-1, with D hard to call. Looked up from germline, CDR1 is SGHTA and CDR2 is FQGTGA. The V gene lost 5 bases and the J gene lost 4 bases, with 9 bases spanning the gap. The CDR3 is 13 residues long. In nucleotides, the CDR3 is TGTGCCAGCAGCACCGATCGGTACAATGAGCAGTTCTTC. Translation gives CASSTDRYNEQFF.

This clonotype was detected ten times or more. This chain connects TRBV27 to TRBJ2-6; D call uncertain. Germline V gene lookup returns CDR1 MNHEY and CDR2 SMNVEV (reference sequence). V was shortened by 0 bases and J by 2 bases, with 2 bases between the two germline ends. The CDR3 runs to 14 residues. Here the CDR3 DNA reads TGTGCCAGCAGTTTATCGGCTGGGGCCAACGTCCTGACTTTC. Protein product: CASSLSAGANVLTF.

The V and J genes are TRBV29-1 and TRBJ2-2, with D tentatively TRBD1 (6 bases). Trimming took 6 bases from V and 2 from J, leaving 16 bases between them. The CDR3 is 15 amino acids. CDR1 and CDR2 (germline): SQVTM, ANQGSEA. The chain's CDR3 is CSVPGQGLNTGELFF. Written as DNA, the CDR3 is TGCAGCGTGCCCGGGCAGGGGCTAAACACCGGGGAGCTGTTTTTT.

The chain employs TRBV11-2 and TRBJ2-1; TRBD2 aligns across 8 bases. The V gene's germline CDR1 is SGHAT and CDR2 FQNNGV. CDR3 size: 14 residues. The V gene end was trimmed by 3 bases and the J gene end by 8 bases; junction bases not matched to a gene: 6. CDR3 loop: CASSLPGGPHEQFF. CDR3 DNA sequence: TGTGCCAGCAGCTTGCCGGGAGGGCCTCATGAGCAGTTCTTC.

The chain uses TRBV3-1 and TRBJ2-7, with TRBD1 matching over 9 bases. The CDR3 sequence is 14 residues long. With V trimmed by 3 bases and J by 5 bases, 5 bases remained unmatched. The germline CDR1 and CDR2 sequences are LGHDT and YNNKEL (reference sequence). As DNA, the CDR3 is TGTGCCAGCAGCCAGAGGGGACAGGGTAACGAGCAGTACTTC. It specifies CASSQRGQGNEQYF.

V usage is TRBV7-2 and J usage is TRBJ2-5, with D possibly being TRBD2 (5 bases). V was trimmed by 5 bases and J by 5 bases, leaving 18 bases between them. Germline CDR1 and CDR2: SGHTA and FQGNSA. The CDR3 consists of 15 residues. The CDR3 region has the DNA TGTGCCAGCAGCACCCGGACTCAATTCGGCGAGACCCAGTACTTC. Protein: CASSTRTQFGETQYF.

The V gene is TRBV9, the J gene TRBJ2-1, with D hard to call. This CDR3 is 23 amino acids long. Trimming removed 7 bases at V and 5 bases at J, with 43 bases between. Germline values: CDR1 SGDLS, CDR2 YYNGEE. In DNA form, the CDR3 reads TGTGCCAGCTTTGAGGCTACGTTTTGGCGGAAACTACTTCTTAGTTCTCCTAACAATGAGCAGTTCTTC. This gives the protein CASFEATFWRKLLLSSPNNEQFF.

This clonotype came up a few times. The chain uses TRBV20-1 and TRBJ2-1; D not certain. Germline CDR1 reads DFQATT; CDR2 reads SNEGSKA (reference sequence). This CDR3 spans 13 amino acids. Trimming removed 1 base at V and 7 bases at J, with 11 bases between. CDR3 DNA sequence: TGCAGTGCTAGAGGCCCCGATTGGAATGAGCAGTTCTTC. Its translation is CSARGPDWNEQFF.

The rearrangement uses TRBV5-1 and TRBJ2-4; 9 bases align to TRBD2. Per the germline V gene, CDR1 is SGHRS and CDR2 is YFSETQ. Germline trimming cut 4 bases from V and 2 bases from J; bases unmatched to any gene: 10. This CDR3 region has 17 residues. CDR3 in DNA: TGCGCCAGCAGCAACGGGACTAGCAGAACTTCCAAAAACATTCAGTACTTC. Its protein product is CASSNGTSRTSKNIQYF. Full variable domain (rest looked up from reference TRBV5-1 and TRBJ2-4): KAGVTQTPRYLIKTRGQQVTLSCSPISGHRSVSWYQQTPGQGLQFLFEYFSETQRNKGNFPGRFSGRQFSNSRSEMNVSTLELGDSALYLCASSNGTSRTSKNIQYFGAGTRLSVL.

J is TRBJ1-1 and V is TRBV18; unclear D gene. Germline CDR1 reads KGHSH; CDR2 reads LQKENI. The CDR3 length is 11 residues. Trimming shortened V by 7 bases and J by 6 bases, and 9 bases separated the two germline ends. DNA for the CDR3: TGTGCCAGCTTTTCTCGGGCTGAAGCTTTCTTT. This encodes CASFSRAEAFF.

The chain is built from TRBV5-1 and TRBJ2-3; D perhaps matches TRBD2 (5 bases). This CDR3 region has 16 residues. Germline assignment: CDR1 SGHRS and CDR2 YFSETQ. V was pared by 1 base and J by 4 bases, with 16 bases between. CDR3 amino acids: CASSLTPRGEADTQYF. The CDR3 DNA reads TGCGCCAGCAGCTTGACCCCTCGGGGAGAAGCAGATACGCAGTATTTT.

This clonotype was found a few times. The chain is built from TRBV7-2 and TRBJ2-4; tentative D call: TRBD2 (5 bases). V was cut by 3 bases and J by 7 bases, with 7 bases left in between. This CDR3 region has 12 residues. Looked up from germline, CDR1 is SGHTA and CDR2 is FQGNSA. The CDR3 nucleotides are TGTGCCAGCAGCTTGGACTCCAACATTCAGTACTTC. Protein product: CASSLDSNIQYF.

This clonotype turned up a few times. The chain carries TRBV14 and TRBJ2-1; tentatively, D is TRBD1 (6 bases). CDR3 size: 14 residues. Between the trimmed V and J ends, which lost 2 bases and 8 bases, there was a span of 13 bases. Looked up from germline, CDR1 is SGHDN and CDR2 is FVKESK. The CDR3 protein is CASSQRQGLDEQFF. The CDR3, as DNA: TGTGCCAGCAGCCAACGCCAGGGGTTAGATGAGCAGTTCTTC.

The chain is built from TRBV10-3 and TRBJ2-3; D remains unclear. Looked up from germline, CDR1 is ENHRY and CDR2 is SYGVKD. The germline V and J ends were trimmed by 7 bases and 4 bases, with 15 bases remaining between them. The CDR3 extends over 14 amino acids. DNA for the CDR3: TGTGCCATCACCCCAGACCCTGGGGCAGATACGCAGTATTTT. Its protein is CAITPDPGADTQYF.

The CDR3 spells CATSRDLATWTSGNNEQFF. DNA for the CDR3: TGTGCCACCAGCAGAGATCTGGCTACCTGGACTAGCGGTAACAATGAGCAGTTCTTC. The chain carries TRBV15 and TRBJ2-1; 10 positions match TRBD2. In germline, CDR1 is LNHNV, CDR2 YYDKDF (reference sequence). The CDR3 length is 19 residues. Losses at the gene ends were 0 bases for V and 5 bases for J; bases not matched to a gene: 13.